The entry below describes one T cell receptor beta chain. The V and J ends lost 4 bases and 5 bases, in that order; junction bases with no gene match: 10. The CDR3 contains 16 residues. Germline CDR1 reads SGHTA; CDR2 reads FQGNSA. The data stem from a study of blood T cell repertoires in COVID-19. At the level of the study: Samples came from the United States, Italy and Spain, spanning acute and convalescent COVID-19.

Per the authors' pipeline: Estimates of nucleated cell counts were drawn from the amplification of reference gene primers. The table came from immunoSEQ multiplex PCR; TCRdb's copy has only in-frame clones and leaves some out. That table supplies the V and J calls and clone size; D and trimming were determined from the DNA. Of around 200,000 clones in the sample, roughly 86% were seen once. The V and J genes are TRBV7-2 and TRBJ2-3; 9 bases map to TRBD1. Sequencing used peripheral blood. This clonotype originated in a man in his late teens or twenties with active or convalescent COVID-19. The CDR3 region has the DNA TGTGCCAGCAGCTGGCAGGGGGGACAGGGCATAGATACGCAGTATTTT. This encodes CASSWQGGQGIDTQYF.